This T cell receptor beta chain was obtained from a study of neurological immune-mediated disorders. Findings and caveats of the study: HTLV-1-associated myelopathy led in TCR clonal expansion, while multiple sclerosis ranked lowest, below healthy controls.

Documented time point: longitudinal time-point 3. The starting material, 2 million PBMCs stored at -80 C, gave rise to the unsorted libraries. Each TCR transcript was tagged with a 10-nucleotide random UMI during 5'RACE. TCRdb reprocessed the 5' RACE reads with MiXCR, giving one entry per CDR3 protein. The sample has fewer than 50,000 distinct CDR3 sequences, roughly 13% seen once; the top ten hold approximately 10%. Germline lookup yields CDR1 SGHRS and CDR2 YFSETQ. The CDR3 is made up of 13 amino acids. The V end lost 5 bases, the J end lost 2 bases, and 10 bases lay between the germline ends. This clonotype was recorded many times. What it binds is unknown.

The genes are TRBV5-1 and TRBJ2-5; D remains ambiguous. The clonotype originates from a male donor with HTLV-1-associated myelopathy (HAM/TSP). Sequenced material: PBMCs. For the CDR3, the DNA is TGCGCCAGCAGTTATGACCAACAAGAGACCCAGTACTTC. Its protein product is CASSYDQQETQYF.